The clone carrying this T cell receptor (beta chain) was counted a single time. Its antigen remains unknown. Measured with immunoSEQ multiplex PCR; TCRdb has only the in-frame clones, and not every one. Among about 73,000 clones listed, roughly 73% were seen once. Subsequent to roughly 9 days of culture, CD4+ T cells were isolated. Of the BNT162b2 and mRNA-1273 vaccines, participants received two doses of one or the other. The healthy vaccine recipients, who had no prior SARS-CoV-2 infection, showed negative nucleocapsid antibodies. The data belong to a study of vaccination effects on CD4 cells after COVID-19. Germline V lookup: CDR1 WNHNN, CDR2 SYGVQD (reference sequence). CDR3 length equals 17 residues.

The chain carries TRBV10-1 and TRBJ2-7; 9 bases line up with TRBD2. The J call is uncertain, as TRBJ2-1 better fits the DNA end. This clonotype was obtained from a human donor who received a COVID-19 vaccine. The sequences come from CD4+ T cells from PBMCs cultured without peptide, collected after COVID-19 vaccination. In nucleotides, the CDR3 is TGCGCCAGCAGTAAAGCGGGGGGTCCAAGACACTACAATGAGCAGTTCTTC. Protein sequence: CASSKAGGPRHYNEQFF.